These 15 T cell receptor beta chains share one sample of origin, sequenced in a study of shared clonotypes between healthy human individuals. Generated by immunoSEQ multiplex PCR, the TCRdb table keeps only in-frame clones and is missing some. The repertoire holds roughly 1 million clones, around four fifths seen once, with roughly 1.4% in the top ten. Sample: memory CD4+ T cells sorted from blood. The subset is: CD45RA-negative fraction. The receptors were gathered from a man between 18 and 29 years old in good health.

In its sample, this clone was seen once. Other DNA sequences from this sample encode an identical CDR3 as well. The rearrangement links TRBV6-5 to TRBJ2-1, with D possibly TRBD1 on 6 matching bases. The CDR3 is 15 residues long. The germline V and J ends were trimmed by 6 bases and 0 bases, with 12 bases remaining between them. CDR1 and CDR2 (germline): MNHEY, SVGAGI. The CDR3 bases are TGTGCCAGCAGAGCTACAGGGAGCTCCTACAATGAGCAGTTCTTC. Translation: CASRATGSSYNEQFF.

The genes are TRBV6-1 and TRBJ1-5, with a tentative D call TRBD1 (6 bases). Trimming took off 3 bases at V and 3 bases at J, with 15 bases between the two ends. Germline CDR1 reads MNHNS; CDR2 reads SASEGT. There are 16 residues in the CDR3. CDR3 sequence reads: CASSESAQGSNQPQHF. CDR3 in DNA: TGTGCCAGCAGTGAGTCGGCTCAGGGGTCCAATCAGCCCCAGCATTTT.

The chain combines TRBV7-9 with TRBJ2-1; D possibly corresponds to TRBD2 (6 bases). The CDR3 extends over 13 amino acids. Germline CDR1 SEHNR, CDR2 FQNEAQ (reference sequence). Trimming shortened V by 3 bases and J by 8 bases, and 11 bases separated the two germline ends. Here the CDR3 DNA reads TGTGCCAGCAGCTTGACGGGAGAGCATGAGCAGTTCTTC. Translating gives CASSLTGEHEQFF.

This chain joins TRBV6-4 and TRBJ2-1; tentative D call: TRBD2 (6 bases). The germline CDR1 and CDR2 sequences are MRHNA and SNTAGT. This CDR3 spans 18 amino acids. Trimming removed 2 bases at V and 0 bases at J, with 17 bases between. DNA of the CDR3: TGTGCCAGCAGTGACCATTTCGGAGGGCAGACCTCCTACAATGAGCAGTTCTTC. This translates into CASSDHFGGQTSYNEQFF.

The chain couples TRBV29-1 to TRBJ2-1, with TRBD2 identical over 8 bases. V shed 6 bases, J shed 0 bases, and the junction held 7 bases outside the gene matches. Germline V lookup: CDR1 SQVTM, CDR2 ANQGSEA. The CDR3 covers 15 residues. The CDR3 here is CSVVSGTSSYNEQFF. In DNA, the CDR3 is TGCAGCGTCGTGTCCGGGACTAGCTCCTACAATGAGCAGTTCTTC.

The gene calls are TRBV2 and TRBJ1-4; D is undetermined. Germline loops: CDR1 SNHLY, CDR2 FYNNEI. The CDR3 covers 14 residues. V was pared by 10 bases and J by 7 bases, with 19 bases between. CDR3: CATRTDGKAEKLFF. As DNA, the CDR3 is TGTGCCACTAGGACGGACGGGAAGGCTGAAAAACTGTTTTTT. The full variable domain, its missing parts supplied by reference TRBV2 and TRBJ1-4, is EPEVTQTPSHQVTQMGQEVILRCVPISNHLYFYWYRQILGQKVEFLVSFYNNEISEKSEIFDDQFSVERPDGSNFTLKIRSTKLEDSAMYFCATRTDGKAEKLFFGSGTQLSVL.

V and J are TRBV2 and TRBJ1-6; D is unclear. The V end lost 5 bases, the J end lost 7 bases, and 6 bases lay between the germline ends. Germline V lookup: CDR1 SNHLY, CDR2 FYNNEI. CDR3 size: 12 residues. The CDR3 DNA follows: TGTGCCAGCAGTCTACTCAATTCACCCCTCCACTTT. Its translation: CASSLLNSPLHF.

The gene calls are TRBV6-1 and TRBJ2-5; 8 bases are a match to TRBD2. Germline values: CDR1 MNHNS, CDR2 SASEGT. The CDR3 extends over 14 amino acids. The V segment lost 7 bases and the J segment 7 bases; nucleotides outside the gene matches: 11. The CDR3 loop is CASTLTGGERTQYF. The CDR3 nucleotides are TGTGCCAGCACTTTAACGGGAGGGGAGAGGACCCAGTACTTC.

This clone was recorded only once. DNA of the CDR3: TGCGCCAGCAGTGACTACCGGGAGCTGTTTTTT. Residues: CASSDYRELFF. This chain joins TRBV10-2 and TRBJ2-2; D not resolved. CDR1 is WSHSY, CDR2 SAAADI, per germline. The CDR3 covers 11 residues. Trimming cost V 3 bases and J 9 bases, with 5 bases left between them.

The chain carries TRBV6-6 and TRBJ1-2; D remains ambiguous. This CDR3 comprises 13 residues. CDR1 is MNHNY and CDR2 is SVGAGI in the germline V gene (reference sequence). Trimming cost V 0 bases and J 8 bases, with 10 bases left between them. CDR3 sequence reads: CASSYSTIRGYTF. CDR3 nucleotides: TGTGCCAGCAGTTACTCGACAATCAGGGGCTACACCTTC.

This clone was counted once. This sequence joins TRBV28 and TRBJ2-1; D is unresolved. The CDR3 spans 14 residues. Germline V gene sequence: CDR1 MDHEN, CDR2 SYDVKM. Trimming took off 4 bases at V and 4 bases at J, with 11 bases between the two ends. Written as DNA, the CDR3 is TGTGCCAGCAGTTCAACCGGGTGGTACAATGAGCAGTTCTTC. It yields the protein CASSSTGWYNEQFF.

The rearrangement joins TRBV11-2 to TRBJ2-2, with TRBD2 matching 12 bases. Unmatched junction bases numbered 6, after V lost 3 bases and J lost 7 bases. The germline gives CDR1 SGHAT, CDR2 FQNNGV. The CDR3 spans 16 residues. In nucleotides, the CDR3 is TGTGCCAGCAGCTTCGAACTAGCGGGAGGCCTCGGGGAGCTGTTTTTT. Residues: CASSFELAGGLGELFF.

About this clone: This CDR3 is also generated by other DNA sequences in the sample. The CDR3 sequence is CASSPGGSNQPQHF. In DNA form, the CDR3 reads TGTGCCAGCAGCCCTGGTGGGAGCAATCAGCCCCAGCATTTT. V and J are TRBV7-2 and TRBJ1-5; no firm D call. The CDR3 extends over 14 amino acids. Trimming took 5 bases from V and 1 from J, leaving 9 bases between them. Germline V gene data show CDR1 as SGHTA and CDR2 as FQGNSA.

The J gene is TRBJ2-2, the V gene TRBV7-8, with 9 bases that match TRBD2. The CDR3 spans 16 residues. V shed 2 bases and J 6 bases; nucleotides not matched to a gene: 7. Germline V gene lookup returns CDR1 SGHVS and CDR2 FQNEAQ. CDR3 residues: CASSLLGSGSPGELFF. CDR3 coding DNA: TGTGCCAGCAGCTTATTGGGTAGCGGGAGCCCCGGGGAGCTGTTTTTT.

This clone is a singleton in its sample. This rearrangement joins TRBV28 to TRBJ2-1; no clear D. CDR1 and CDR2 from the germline V gene are MDHEN and SYDVKM. Trimming took off 7 bases at V and 3 bases at J, with 4 bases between the two ends. The CDR3 is 11 amino acids. CDR3 in amino acids: CASTFYNEQFF. Here the CDR3 DNA reads TGTGCCAGCACATTCTACAATGAGCAGTTCTTC.